This T cell receptor beta chain derives from a study of blood T cell repertoires in COVID-19. On the study more broadly: Specimens from acute and convalescent COVID-19 originated in the United States, Italy and Spain. T cells, B-cell-depleted T cells, or PBMCs provided the cDNA or gDNA that served as material.

How the authors handled the data: The authors estimated nucleated cell counts from reference gene primer amplification. The repertoire was sequenced with immunoSEQ multiplex PCR; TCRdb's copy has only in-frame clones and lacks some. V and J calls and clone size come straight from that table; D and trimming were deduced from the DNA. This sample carries about 380,000 clones, roughly 86% of them seen once, and the ten largest clones take 1% to 1.5%. This clone was observed a single time. The cohort comprised adults aged roughly 18 to 95 years residing in approximately 25 US areas. From germline, CDR1 is GTSNPN and CDR2 SVGIG (reference sequence). The trim removed 3 bases at V and 7 bases at J, leaving 2 bases unmatched. The CDR3 is 13 residues long.

The chain uses TRBV30 and TRBJ1-5; 11 nucleotides align to TRBD1. This clonotype was sampled from a man aged 25 to 45 who had recovered from COVID-19. The sample consisted of PBMCs or T cells enriched from blood (not recorded which). Here the CDR3 DNA reads TGTGCCTGGAGGGGACAGGGGGACCAGCCCCAGCATTTT. Protein sequence: CAWRGQGDQPQHF.